This T cell receptor (beta chain) stems from a study of T-cell memory formation after mild COVID-19. Constant-segment primers were used for 5'RACE, and the resulting TCR alpha and TCR beta cDNA libraries carried sample barcodes and UMIs. MiXCR was run by TCRdb on the 5' RACE reads, yielding one entry per CDR3 protein. The data show 400,000 to 550,000 distinct CDR3 sequences, around 25% seen once. The CDR3 contains 13 residues. The junction had 3 bases not matched to a gene; V was cut back by 0 bases and J by 6 bases. Germline V lookup: CDR1 SGHRS, CDR2 YFSETQ. Specimen: PBMCs or a T cell subset sorted from them (not recorded which). V gene TRBV5-1 combines with J gene TRBJ2-7; 7 bases are a match to TRBD1. The clonotype was recovered from an adult woman who had mild COVID-19 (a few samples of this study predate the infection). Cell type and time point are not known. CDR3 nucleotide sequence: TGCGCCAGCAGCTTGGTTGGACAGGTCGAGCAGTACTTC. The encoded protein is CASSLVGQVEQYF.